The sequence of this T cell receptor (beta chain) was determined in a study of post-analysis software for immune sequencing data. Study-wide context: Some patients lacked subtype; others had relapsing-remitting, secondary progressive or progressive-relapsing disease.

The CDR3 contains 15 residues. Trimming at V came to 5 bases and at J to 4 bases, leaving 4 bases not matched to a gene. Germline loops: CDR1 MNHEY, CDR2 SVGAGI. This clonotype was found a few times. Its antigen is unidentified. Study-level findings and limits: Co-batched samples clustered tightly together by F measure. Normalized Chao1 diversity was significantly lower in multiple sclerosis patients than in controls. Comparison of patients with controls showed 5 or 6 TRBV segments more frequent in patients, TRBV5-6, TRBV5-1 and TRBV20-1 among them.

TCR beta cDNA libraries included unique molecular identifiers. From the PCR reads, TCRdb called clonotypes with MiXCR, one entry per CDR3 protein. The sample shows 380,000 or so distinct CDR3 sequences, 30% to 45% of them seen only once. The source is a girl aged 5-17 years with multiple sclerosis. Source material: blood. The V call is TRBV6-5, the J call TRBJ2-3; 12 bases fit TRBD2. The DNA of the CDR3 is TGTGCCAGCAGTAAGACTAGCGGGGGAGCAGATACGCAGTATTTT. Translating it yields CASSKTSGGADTQYF.